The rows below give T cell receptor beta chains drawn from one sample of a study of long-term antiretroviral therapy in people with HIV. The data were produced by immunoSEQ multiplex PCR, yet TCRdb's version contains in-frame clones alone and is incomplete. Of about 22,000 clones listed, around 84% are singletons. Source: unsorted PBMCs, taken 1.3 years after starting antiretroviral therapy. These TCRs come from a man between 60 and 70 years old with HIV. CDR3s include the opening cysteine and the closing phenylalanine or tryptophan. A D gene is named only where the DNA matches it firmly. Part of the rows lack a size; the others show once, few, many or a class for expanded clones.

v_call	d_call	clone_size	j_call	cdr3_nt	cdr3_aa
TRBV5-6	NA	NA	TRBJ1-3	TGTGCCAGCAGCTTGTCGAGAAACACCATATATTTT	CASSLSRNTIYF
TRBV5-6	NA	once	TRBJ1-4	TGTGCCAGCAGCTTGGCGCAGCGGTTTAATGAAAAACTGTTTTTT	CASSLAQRFNEKLFF
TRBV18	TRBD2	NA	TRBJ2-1	TGTGCCAGCTCACCCCCCGCCGGCGGTAGCGGGAGTCGAGAGCAGTTCTTC	CASSPPAGGSGSREQFF
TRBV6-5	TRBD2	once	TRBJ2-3	TGTGCCAGCAGGAGGATGGGACTAGCGGGAGAGTATTTT	CASRRMGLAGEYF
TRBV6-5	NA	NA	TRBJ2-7	TGTGCCAGCAGTTACCGGGACGGGAGCTCCTACGAGCAGTACTTC	CASSYRDGSSYEQYF
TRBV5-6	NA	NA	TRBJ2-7	TGTGCCAGCAGCTTGGGACTGGAATACGAGCAGTACTTC	CASSLGLEYEQYF
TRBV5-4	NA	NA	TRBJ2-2	TGTGCCAGCAGCTTGGGACAGGACACCGGGGAGCTGTTTTTT	CASSLGQDTGELFF
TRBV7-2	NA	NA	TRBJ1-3	TGTGCCAGCAGCCTTTATGGGACAACTGGAAACACCATATATTTT	CASSLYGTTGNTIYF
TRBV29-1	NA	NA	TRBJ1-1	TGCAGCGTTGCTGGGAGCTTGAACACTGAAGCTTTCTTT	CSVAGSLNTEAFF
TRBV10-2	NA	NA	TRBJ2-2	TGCGCCAGCAGTGCGGCCGGGGAGCTGTTTTTT	CASSAAGELFF
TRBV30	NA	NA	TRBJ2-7	TGTGCCTGGAGTGTATGGGGTTCCGAGCAGTACTTC	CAWSVWGSEQYF
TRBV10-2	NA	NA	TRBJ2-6	TGCGCCAGCAGGGGCTCTGGGGCCAACGTCCTGACTTTC	CASRGSGANVLTF
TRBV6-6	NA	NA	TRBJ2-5	TGTGCCAGCAGTTTGGACATTCAGTCCCTGGCCCAGTACTTC	CASSLDIQSLAQYF
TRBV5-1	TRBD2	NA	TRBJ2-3	TGCGCCAGCAGTTCTGGACTAGCGGCAGATACGCAGTATTTT	CASSSGLAADTQYF
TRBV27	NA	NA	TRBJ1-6	TGTGCCAGCAGTTCCCGCGGGGGGGGGCGAGTTTCACCCCTCCACTTT	CASSSRGGGRVSPLHF
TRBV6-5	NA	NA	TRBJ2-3	TGTGCCAGCAGGAGGTCACCCGCCGAGGATACGCAGTATTTT	CASRRSPAEDTQYF
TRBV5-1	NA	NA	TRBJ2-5	TGCGCCAGCAGCTGGGGTCGGGAGACCCAGTACTTC	CASSWGRETQYF
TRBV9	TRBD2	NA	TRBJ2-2	TGTGCCAGCAGAGGGGCGGGAGGGAGTTCCGGGGAGCTGTTTTTT	CASRGAGGSSGELFF
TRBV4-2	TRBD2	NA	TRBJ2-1	TGTGCCAGCAGCCTAGGGGGACTAGCGGCTAACAATGAGCAGTTCTTC	CASSLGGLAANNEQFF
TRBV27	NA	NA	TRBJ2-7	TGTGCCAGCCGACGACAGGATACCTACGAGCAGTACTTC	CASRRQDTYEQYF
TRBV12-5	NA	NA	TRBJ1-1	TGTGCTAGTGGTTTACCCGGACCGGAGAACACTGAAGCTTTCTTT	CASGLPGPENTEAFF
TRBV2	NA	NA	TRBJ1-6	TGTGCCAGCAGTGACTCTTCACCCCTCCACTTT	CASSDSSPLHF
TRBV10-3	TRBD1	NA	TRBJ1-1	TGTGCCACGGGACAGGGTGGATCCTACACTGAAGCTTTCTTT	CATGQGGSYTEAFF
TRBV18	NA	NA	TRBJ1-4	TGTGCCAGCTCACCACCGACTGGTCTTAATGAAAAACTGTTTTTT	CASSPPTGLNEKLFF
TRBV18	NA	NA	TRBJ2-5	TGTGCCAGCTTACCCGCTCGGGGGAGTTCTTTGGAGACCCAGTACTTC	CASLPARGSSLETQYF
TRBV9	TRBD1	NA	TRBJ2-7	TGTGCCAGCAGCGGCGAGGGGGCCCCCTACGAGCAGTACTTC	CASSGEGAPYEQYF
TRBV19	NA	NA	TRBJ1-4	TGTGCCAGTAGGCCCGGGGGACACGATGCAACTAATGAAAAACTGTTTTTT	CASRPGGHDATNEKLFF
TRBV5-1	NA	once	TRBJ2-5	TGCGCCAGCAGTGGGAGAGGTCCAGAGACCCAGTACTTC	CASSGRGPETQYF
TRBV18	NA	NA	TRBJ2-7	TGTGCCAGCTCACCACCGACTGAATACGAGCAGTACTTC	CASSPPTEYEQYF
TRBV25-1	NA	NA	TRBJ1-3	TGTGCCAGCAGTGTTAACTCTGGAAACACCATATATTTT	CASSVNSGNTIYF
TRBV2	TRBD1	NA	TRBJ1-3	TGTGCCAGCAGTAAGACAGGGTCGGACACCATATATTTT	CASSKTGSDTIYF
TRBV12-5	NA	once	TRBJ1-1	TGTGCTAGTGGTTTAACTCCGGGCTCTGAAGCTTTCTTT	CASGLTPGSEAFF
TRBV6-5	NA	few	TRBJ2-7	TGTGCCAGCAGTTCTGCCGGGGTGGGTTACGAGCAGTACTTC	CASSSAGVGYEQYF
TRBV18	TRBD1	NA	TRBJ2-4	TGTGCCAGCTCATCGCAGGGGGTCAACATTCAGTACTTC	CASSSQGVNIQYF
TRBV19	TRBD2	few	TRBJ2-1	TGTGCCAGTATGCTAGCGGGAGGTGTGGGGAATGAGCAGTTCTTC	CASMLAGGVGNEQFF
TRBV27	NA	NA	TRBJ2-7	TGTGCCAGCAGCCACCTCGGTGGGGGGCCCTACGAGCAGTACTTC	CASSHLGGGPYEQYF
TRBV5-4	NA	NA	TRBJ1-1	TGTGCCAGCAGCGCGGGCCTTGGGAACACTGAAGCTTTCTTT	CASSAGLGNTEAFF
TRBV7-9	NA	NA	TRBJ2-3	TGTGCCAGCAGCCCCCCCGGGGTAAGCACAGATACGCAGTATTTT	CASSPPGVSTDTQYF
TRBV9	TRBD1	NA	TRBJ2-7	TGTGCCAGCAACCGACAGGGGAGCTCCTACGAGCAGTACTTC	CASNRQGSSYEQYF
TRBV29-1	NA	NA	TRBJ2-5	TGCAGCGTTGGACAGGCCTCAGAGACCCAGTACTTC	CSVGQASETQYF
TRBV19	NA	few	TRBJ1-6	TGTGCCAGTCGCAAGGTCTCCCTGCGGGATAATTCACCCCTCCACTTT	CASRKVSLRDNSPLHF
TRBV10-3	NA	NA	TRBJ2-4	TGTGCCATCAGTGAGGGTGGAGCCAAAAACATTCAGTACTTC	CAISEGGAKNIQYF
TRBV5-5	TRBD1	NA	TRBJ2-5	TGTGCCAGCAGCTTACTGACAGGGGTTAGAGAGACCCAGTACTTC	CASSLLTGVRETQYF
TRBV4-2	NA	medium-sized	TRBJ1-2	TGTGCCAGCAGCCAAGAAGGGGCAGGAAATGGCTACACCTTC	CASSQEGAGNGYTF
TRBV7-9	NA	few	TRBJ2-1	TGTGCCAGCAGCCCGTACAATGAGCAGTTCTTC	CASSPYNEQFF
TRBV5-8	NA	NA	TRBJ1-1	TGTGCCAGCAGCTTCGACCCACAGTACACTGAAGCTTTCTTT	CASSFDPQYTEAFF
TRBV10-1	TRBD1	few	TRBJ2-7	TGCGCCAGCAGCCGGACAGGGGGCAGATACGAGCAGTACTTC	CASSRTGGRYEQYF
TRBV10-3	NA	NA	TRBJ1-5	TGTGCCATCAGTGAGGGGGGGGGCGGACAGCCCCAGCATTTT	CAISEGGGGQPQHF
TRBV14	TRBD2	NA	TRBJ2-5	TGTGCCAGCAGCCAAGGAGGGTATTCCGGGACTAGCGTCCGAGAGACCCAGTACTTC	CASSQGGYSGTSVRETQYF
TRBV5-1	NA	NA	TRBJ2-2	TGCGCCAGTTCCCAGTCCTGGGTACCCGGGGAGCTGTTTTTT	CASSQSWVPGELFF
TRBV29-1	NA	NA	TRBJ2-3	TGCAGCGTGGAGGGGAGATTACACACAGATACGCAGTATTTT	CSVEGRLHTDTQYF
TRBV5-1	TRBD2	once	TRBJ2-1	TGCGCCAGCAGCTTAGAACTAGCGTGGGATGAGCAGTTCTTC	CASSLELAWDEQFF
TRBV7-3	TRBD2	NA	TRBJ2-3	TGTGCCAGCAGCTTAGGACATCTCGGGGGGTTTGACACGCAGTATTTT	CASSLGHLGGFDTQYF
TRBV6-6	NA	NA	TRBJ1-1	TGTGCCAGCAGTTTCTTCCCCAGGGATGGCACTGAAGCTTTCTTT	CASSFFPRDGTEAFF
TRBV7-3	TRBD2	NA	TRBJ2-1	TGTGCCAGCAGCTTGGGGACTAGCGCGTACAATGAGCAGTTCTTC	CASSLGTSAYNEQFF
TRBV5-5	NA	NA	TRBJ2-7	TGTGCCAGCAGCCTGGAGGGGACTGGGGAGAACGAGCAGTACTTC	CASSLEGTGENEQYF
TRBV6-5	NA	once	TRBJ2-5	TGTGCCAGCAGTTTAGACAGCCAAGAGACCCAGTACTTC	CASSLDSQETQYF
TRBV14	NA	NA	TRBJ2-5	TGTGCCAGCAGCCAAGAAGGGGTGTACGGAGAGACCCAGTACTTC	CASSQEGVYGETQYF
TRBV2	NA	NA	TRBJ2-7	TGTGCCAGCAGTGTTGACAGTTTAATTCCCTACGAGCAGTACTTC	CASSVDSLIPYEQYF
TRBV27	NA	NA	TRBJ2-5	TGTGCCAGCAGTTTATTTGTTCGAGGGGCCCTCCAAGAGACCCAGTACTTC	CASSLFVRGALQETQYF